The rows below give T cell receptor beta chains drawn from one sample of a study of blood T cell repertoires in COVID-19. This table comes from immunoSEQ multiplex PCR, and its TCRdb copy is limited to in-frame clones, with some not included. The sample lists about 120,000 clones, 60% to 85% occurring once. Sequenced input: peripheral blood. These receptors came from a man between 65 and 80 years old with acute or convalescent COVID-19. Both conserved end residues are part of each CDR3. A D gene is named only where the DNA matches it firmly. Not all rows give a size; the values are once, few, many and, for expanded clones, a class.

clone size | J gene | D gene | V gene | CDR3 DNA | CDR3 protein
NA | TRBJ2-7 | TRBD1 | TRBV7-9 | TGTGCCAGCAGCTTAGACGAGGGCAGGGGGTCCTACGAGCAGTACTTC | CASSLDEGRGSYEQYF
NA | TRBJ2-1 | NA | TRBV7-2 | TGTGCCAGCAGCCCCCCGGGGCTAGCGAATGAGCAGTTCTTC | CASSPPGLANEQFF
NA | TRBJ1-5 | NA | TRBV29-1 | TGCAGCGTTGGAGGGGAGGGAAATAGCAATCAGCCCCAGCATTTT | CSVGGEGNSNQPQHF
NA | TRBJ1-2 | TRBD1 | TRBV30 | TGTGCCTGGCTGGGCTGGACAGGGGCTCGGTACACCTTC | CAWLGWTGARYTF
NA | TRBJ1-5 | NA | TRBV7-2 | TGTGCCAGCAGCACCGGCGGGGGAATGAATCAGCCCCAGCATTTT | CASSTGGGMNQPQHF
NA | TRBJ2-1 | TRBD2 | TRBV4-1 | TGCGCCAGCAGCCAAAATGCCGGGACTAGCGGGAAGTCGACCTACAATGAGCAGTTCTTC | CASSQNAGTSGKSTYNEQFF
NA | TRBJ1-2 | NA | TRBV6-5 | TGTGCCAGCAGTTACTCTGAACAGAGCTATGGCTACACCTTC | CASSYSEQSYGYTF
NA | TRBJ1-2 | TRBD1 | TRBV5-1 | TGCGCCACATCAGTGGGACAGGATAACTATGGCTACACCTTC | CATSVGQDNYGYTF
NA | TRBJ1-2 | NA | TRBV28 | TGTGCCAGCAGCTACGTCGATCGAGGCTACACCTTC | CASSYVDRGYTF
NA | TRBJ1-1 | NA | TRBV6-5 | TGTGCCAGCAGTTCTAGGGGAACTGAAGCTTTCTTT | CASSSRGTEAFF
once | TRBJ2-7 | NA | TRBV29-1 | TGCAGCGTTGATACACTCGGAGACGAGCAGTACTTC | CSVDTLGDEQYF
NA | TRBJ2-6 | TRBD1 | TRBV5-1 | TGCGCCAGCAGCTTTTTGGGACAGGGCTCTGGGGCCAACGTCCTGACTTTC | CASSFLGQGSGANVLTF
NA | TRBJ1-1 | NA | TRBV12-1 | TGTGCCAGCAGCATAGGGACAGGGAAGACCACTGAAGCTTTCTTT | CASSIGTGKTTEAFF
NA | TRBJ1-2 | NA | TRBV6-1 | TGTGCCAGCAGTGAGTCCCCACAGGGATCCTATGGCTACACCTTC | CASSESPQGSYGYTF
NA | TRBJ2-1 | NA | TRBV15 | TGTGCCACCAGCAGAGATAGGCGGGGTTTCTACAATGAGCAGTTCTTC | CATSRDRRGFYNEQFF
NA | TRBJ1-4 | NA | TRBV2 | TGTGCCAGCAGTGAAGCGCTTCGGGTAGGACGGGGGGCAACTAATGAAAAACTGTTTTTT | CASSEALRVGRGATNEKLFF
few | TRBJ1-6 | TRBD1 | TRBV3-1/TRBV3-2 | TGTGCCAGCAGCCTAACAGGGGGACACGAAGATAATTCACCCCTCCACTTT | CASSLTGGHEDNSPLHF
many | TRBJ2-7 | TRBD1 | TRBV18 | TGTGCCAGCTCACCGAGGGACAGCCTGAGCTACGAGCAGTACTTC | CASSPRDSLSYEQYF
once | TRBJ1-3 | NA | TRBV30 | TGTGCCTGGAGTGTAGGGAGCTCTGGAAACACCATATATTTT | CAWSVGSSGNTIYF
NA | TRBJ2-7 | NA | TRBV7-2 | TGTGCCAGCAGCTTAGCGGCTTCTAGCGAGGGCGAGCAGTACTTC | CASSLAASSEGEQYF
NA | TRBJ2-1 | TRBD2 | TRBV4-3 | TGCGCCAGCAGCCTTACTTACTCGACGGGAGGGAATGAGCAGTTCTTC | CASSLTYSTGGNEQFF
NA | TRBJ1-5 | NA | TRBV7-2 | TGTGCCAGCAGCTTAGTTTCAGGGGAAGGTAGCAATCAGCCCCAGCATTTT | CASSLVSGEGSNQPQHF
NA | TRBJ2-7 | NA | TRBV7-9 | TGTGCCAGCAGCTTAGGGTCAGGGGTCGAGCAGTACTTC | CASSLGSGVEQYF
once | TRBJ2-5 | NA | TRBV5-1 | TGCGCCAGCAGCTTGGTTTCGGGTAGAGGAGAGACCCAGTACTTC | CASSLVSGRGETQYF
NA | TRBJ1-3 | NA | TRBV28 | TGTGCCTCTAGTACCTCTGGAAACACCATATATTTT | CASSTSGNTIYF
NA | TRBJ2-3 | NA | TRBV21-1 | TGTGCCAGCAGACGACGGGACAAACCGAGCACAGATACGCAGTATTTT | CASRRRDKPSTDTQYF
NA | TRBJ2-7 | TRBD2 | TRBV7-8 | TGTGCCAGCAGCTCCCCGGCTAGCGGGAGCTACGAGCAGTACTTC | CASSSPASGSYEQYF
once | TRBJ2-3 | TRBD2 | TRBV28 | TGTGCCAGCATTCGAGGCGGGGGGCCAAGGAATACGCAGTATTTT | CASIRGGGPRNTQYF
NA | TRBJ2-2 | NA | TRBV3-1/TRBV3-2 | TGTGCCAGCAGCCCTCGGAGGGCGGAGGACGGGGAGCTGTTTTTT | CASSPRRAEDGELFF
NA | TRBJ1-5 | TRBD1 | TRBV2 | TGTGCCAGCAGTGACGACTTAGGACAGGGCAATCAGCCCCAGCATTTT | CASSDDLGQGNQPQHF
few | TRBJ1-5 | TRBD1 | TRBV6-5 | TGTGCCAGCAGTCTACAGGGGACCAATCAGCCCCAGCATTTT | CASSLQGTNQPQHF
NA | TRBJ1-6 | TRBD1 | TRBV19 | TGTGCCAGTAGTACATCGGGACAGGGGAGTAGTTCACCCCTCCACTTT | CASSTSGQGSSSPLHF
NA | TRBJ1-6 | NA | TRBV27 | TGTGCCAGCAGTTTCACACAGTATAATTCACCCCTCCACTTT | CASSFTQYNSPLHF
few | TRBJ2-6 | NA | TRBV6-2/TRBV6-3 | TGTGCCAGCAGTTACTCGCGGGGTGGCTCTGGGGCCAACGTCCTGACTTTC | CASSYSRGGSGANVLTF
NA | TRBJ1-2 | NA | TRBV19 | TGTGCCAGTAGTATCGAGTTGTCGAGCTATGGCTACACCTTC | CASSIELSSYGYTF
NA | TRBJ2-2 | NA | TRBV27 | TGTGCCAGCAGTTTAGGTAGGGGCACCGGGGAGCTGTTTTTT | CASSLGRGTGELFF
NA | TRBJ2-1 | TRBD2 | TRBV4-3 | TGCGCCAGCAGCCAGCAAGGGACTAGCGGGGCCGATGAGCAGTTCTTC | CASSQQGTSGADEQFF
once | TRBJ2-3 | TRBD2 | TRBV3-1/TRBV3-2 | TGTGCCAGCAGCTTTCTAGCGGGGGGGCCGGTAGATACGCAGTATTTT | CASSFLAGGPVDTQYF
NA | TRBJ2-3 | TRBD1 | TRBV6-5 | TGTGCCAGCAGCCCAGGGGGAGCCTCCACAGATACGCAGTATTTT | CASSPGGASTDTQYF
few | TRBJ2-5 | TRBD1 | TRBV24-1 | TGTGCCACCAGTGATTTGGGGGACAGGGGCTGGGGGACCCAGTACTTC | CATSDLGDRGWGTQYF
NA | TRBJ2-5 | TRBD2 | TRBV27 | TGTGCCAGCAGTTTATCGGGAGGGGTCCAGTACTTC | CASSLSGGVQYF